The present T cell receptor beta chain was sequenced within a study of T-cell memory formation after mild COVID-19. Study in general: Largely donor-specific sequence clusters came from two donors.

TCR alpha and TCR beta cDNA libraries carrying sample barcodes and UMIs were produced by 5'RACE using constant-segment primers. TCRdb re-called the 5' RACE reads through MiXCR, storing one row per CDR3 protein. The data show more than 250,000 distinct CDR3 sequences, with about 17% seen just once and more than 20% held by the top ten. In regard to this clonotype: Its antigen remains unidentified. This could be a read error, since a much larger clone is one nucleotide away.

The CDR3 spans 11 residues. Germline-derived CDR1 and CDR2 are SNHLY and FYNNEI. Trimming removed 5 bases at V and 7 bases at J, with 9 bases between. Whole-study results and caveats: Clones that shrank (day 15 to 85) were balanced CD4/CD8, whereas later expanders leaned CD4+.

This clonotype originated in a man aged 18 to 29 who had mild COVID-19 (a few samples of this study predate the infection). Cell type and time point are not known. The sequencing input was PBMCs or a T cell subset sorted from them (not recorded which). This chain links TRBV2 with TRBJ2-7; no clear D. CDR3 residues: CASSPYKEQYV. Here the CDR3 DNA reads TGTGCCAGCAGTCCCTATAAAGAGCAGTACGTC.